Described below is a single TCR beta chain sequence and its context. The CDR3 is 19 residues long. This sample stems from a study of blood T cell repertoires in COVID-19. Study details: Acute and convalescent COVID-19 samples came from the United States, Italy and Spain. T cells, B-cell-depleted T cells, or PBMCs provided the cDNA or gDNA that served as material.

Authors' analysis steps: Reference gene primer amplification gave nucleated cell count estimates. The method was immunoSEQ multiplex PCR; TCRdb's version includes in-frame clones alone and lacks a portion of them. The V and J calls and the clone size are those of that table, but D and trimming were determined from the DNA. The table has about 190,000 clones, around four fifths seen once; the top ten hold approximately 5.1%. The chain links TRBV21-1 to TRBJ2-7; the table's TRBD2 call for D was not verified on the DNA. TRBV21-1 represents a pseudogene. The clonotype originates from a woman between 65 and 79 years old with active or convalescent COVID-19. The sample taken for sequencing was peripheral blood. CDR3 loop: CASSRGRRLAGYGANEQYF. In nucleotides, the CDR3 is TGTGCCAGCAGCAGAGGGAGGCGCCTAGCGGGTTATGGGGCAAACGAGCAGTACTTC.